Each of the 24 T cell receptor beta chains below was sequenced from the same sample in a study of blood T cell repertoires in COVID-19. Data came from immunoSEQ multiplex PCR; TCRdb stores just in-frame clones and leaves some out. The sample yields roughly 90,000 clones, around 87% seen once. Sample: peripheral blood. Receptor source: a human donor in a cohort sampled during active COVID-19.

J is TRBJ2-3 and V is TRBV29-1; possibly TRBD2 for D (6 bases). Trimming cost V 6 bases and J 5 bases, with 15 bases left between them. CDR1 and CDR2 (germline): SQVTM, ANQGSEA. This CDR3 is 13 amino acids long. CDR3 region: CSVAGGPGDTQYF. CDR3 nucleotides: TGCAGCGTCGCTGGAGGGCCGGGAGATACGCAGTATTTT.

The chain couples TRBV27 to TRBJ1-1; a weak D match, TRBD1 (6 bases). V lost 3 bases and J lost 0, with 14 bases in between. This CDR3 has 16 residues. In germline, CDR1 is MNHEY, CDR2 SMNVEV (reference sequence). CDR3 bases: TGTGCCAGCAGTTTGAGGGAGGGGGACATGAACACTGAAGCTTTCTTT. Protein: CASSLREGDMNTEAFF.

The chain links TRBV5-1 to TRBJ1-1; D unresolved. The V gene lost 4 bases and the J gene lost 1 base, with 14 bases spanning the gap. Germline V gene lookup returns CDR1 SGHRS and CDR2 YFSETQ. This CDR3 contains 15 residues. The CDR3 is CASSTAPGSNTEAFF. DNA for the CDR3: TGCGCCAGCAGCACGGCTCCGGGGTCGAACACTGAAGCTTTCTTT.

The chain uses TRBV7-6 and TRBJ1-1, with D maybe TRBD1 (5 bases). The V and J ends lost 4 bases and 0 bases respectively, with 9 bases between them. CDR1 and CDR2 (germline): SGHVS, FNYEAQ. The CDR3 is 14 residues long. CDR3 region: CASSSDRLNTEAFF. CDR3 bases: TGTGCCAGCAGCTCTGACAGATTGAACACTGAAGCTTTCTTT.

This clone appeared a single time. The V gene is TRBV27, the J gene TRBJ1-2, with 8 bases lining up with TRBD1. There are 15 residues in the CDR3. Germline CDR1 is MNHEY and CDR2 is SMNVEV (reference sequence). The junction had 14 bases not matched to a gene; V was cut back by 6 bases and J by 8 bases. The CDR3 here is CASRTTGTGGGGYTF. For the CDR3, the DNA is TGTGCCAGCAGGACAACCGGGACAGGAGGAGGGGGCTACACCTTC.

About this clone itself: The germline gene is not matched at one end of the junction; a read error may be the cause. The chain joins TRBV27 to TRBJ1-1; a possible D gene is TRBD1 (6 bases). Germline V gene lookup returns CDR1 MNHEY and CDR2 SMNVEV (reference sequence). CDR3 size: 16 residues. The CDR3 nucleotides read TGTGCCAGCAGTTTAAACCCCCCAACAGGGAACCCTGAAGCTTTCTTT. As protein: CASSLNPPTGNPEAFF.

This rearrangement joins TRBV5-1 to TRBJ2-1; TRBD2 agrees at 8 bases. The junction had 4 bases not matched to a gene; V was cut back by 4 bases and J by 4 bases. There are 14 residues in the CDR3. The germline CDR1 and CDR2 sequences are SGHRS and YFSETQ. The CDR3 nucleotides read TGCGCCAGCAGCCGGGAGGGGGTATACAATGAGCAGTTCTTC. Its translation is CASSREGVYNEQFF. Drawing the rest from reference TRBV5-1 and TRBJ2-1, the complete variable domain is KAGVTQTPRYLIKTRGQQVTLSCSPISGHRSVSWYQQTPGQGLQFLFEYFSETQRNKGNFPGRFSGRQFSNSRSEMNVSTLELGDSALYLCASSREGVYNEQFFGPGTRLTVL.

The genes are TRBV18 and TRBJ1-1, with 7 bases matching TRBD1. The CDR3 loop spans 15 amino acids. The germline gives CDR1 KGHSH, CDR2 LQKENI. After removal of 0 bases from V and 2 bases from J, the junction contained 3 bases not matched to a gene. The CDR3 region is CASSPPKGANTEAFF. CDR3 in DNA: TGTGCCAGCTCACCACCGAAGGGGGCAAACACTGAAGCTTTCTTT. Variable domain in full (rest from reference TRBV18 and TRBJ1-1): NAGVMQNPRHLVRRRGQEARLRCSPMKGHSHVYWYRQLPEEGLKFMVYLQKENIIDESGMPKERFSAEFPKEGPSILRIQQVVRGDSAAYFCASSPPKGANTEAFFGQGTRLTVV.

The gene calls are TRBV28 and TRBJ2-7, with 7 bases matching TRBD1. Germline V CDR1 and CDR2: MDHEN, SYDVKM. The CDR3 spans 15 residues. J was trimmed by 3 bases and V by 5 bases; bases with no gene match: 10. The CDR3 DNA follows: TGTGCCAGCAGTCCTCCGGGACAGAGTGACTACGAGCAGTACTTC. It yields the protein CASSPPGQSDYEQYF.

The gene calls are TRBV30 and TRBJ1-1, with TRBD1 matching over 7 bases. The CDR3 runs to 15 residues. Germline CDR1 GTSNPN, CDR2 SVGIG (reference sequence). V dropped 3 bases and J dropped 1; count of bases not matched to a gene: 8. CDR3 sequence reads: CAWRKRQGPNTEAFF. CDR3 in DNA: TGTGCCTGGAGAAAACGACAGGGCCCGAACACTGAAGCTTTCTTT.

CDR3 DNA sequence: TGTGCCAGCAGCTTAGGACTAGCGGGAGGCGAGCAGTTCTTC. Protein product: CASSLGLAGGEQFF. The rearrangement joins TRBV11-2 to TRBJ2-1, with 13 bases fitting TRBD2. CDR1 SGHAT and CDR2 FQNNGV come from the germline V gene. Trimming at V came to 1 base and at J to 10 bases, leaving 1 base not matched to a gene. The length of the CDR3 is 14 residues.

This clone came up once. The V and J genes are TRBV3-1 (or the pseudogene TRBV3-2) and TRBJ2-7; weak D call: TRBD1 (6 bases). Looked up from germline, CDR1 is LGHDT and CDR2 is YNNKEL (reference sequence). The CDR3 sequence is 14 residues long. Trimming shortened V by 1 base and J by 3 bases, and 10 bases separated the two germline ends. This CDR3 reads CASSQVVRGYEQYF. The CDR3 bases are TGTGCCAGCAGCCAAGTCGTCAGGGGCTACGAGCAGTACTTC.

V is TRBV5-1 and J is TRBJ1-2; no clear D gene. The CDR3 has 14 amino acids. Germline V lookup: CDR1 SGHRS, CDR2 YFSETQ. Trimming took off 6 bases at V and 2 bases at J, with 14 bases between the two ends. Here the CDR3 reads CASTPLASNYGYTF. CDR3 DNA sequence: TGCGCCAGCACTCCCCTAGCTTCCAACTATGGCTACACCTTC. The entire variable domain, with the rest obtained from reference TRBV5-1 and TRBJ1-2, is as follows: KAGVTQTPRYLIKTRGQQVTLSCSPISGHRSVSWYQQTPGQGLQFLFEYFSETQRNKGNFPGRFSGRQFSNSRSEMNVSTLELGDSALYLCASTPLASNYGYTFGSGTRLTVV.

This sequence joins TRBV6-1 and TRBJ1-5, with unresolved D. With 2 bases removed from V and 0 bases from J, the gap between germline ends came to 8 bases. Germline V gene lookup returns CDR1 MNHNS and CDR2 SASEGT. CDR3 length: 15 amino acids. The CDR3 bases are TGTGCCAGCAGTGAAATGTCACTTAGCAATCAGCCCCAGCATTTT. Translated, it gives CASSEMSLSNQPQHF.

The CDR3 DNA sequence: TGTGCCAGCAGGCCTTATACTAGCGGCCGCTCCCTAGATGAGCAGTTCTTC. It encodes CASRPYTSGRSLDEQFF. The genes are TRBV3-1 (or the pseudogene TRBV3-2) and TRBJ2-1; 8 nucleotides match TRBD2. Trimming at V came to 6 bases and at J to 8 bases, leaving 18 bases not matched to a gene. This CDR3 has 17 amino acids. The germline V gene encodes CDR1 LGHDT and CDR2 YNNKEL (reference sequence).

The V gene is TRBV5-4, the J gene TRBJ2-1; 13 bases fit TRBD2. From germline, CDR1 is SGHNT and CDR2 YYREEE (reference sequence). V lost 6 bases to trimming and J lost 0 bases; unmatched junction nucleotides: 6. The length of the CDR3 is 17 residues. The CDR3 sequence: CASTRTSGSFSYNEQFF. In DNA form, the CDR3 reads TGTGCCAGCACTCGGACTAGCGGGAGTTTCTCCTACAATGAGCAGTTCTTC. The variable domain in full, completed from reference TRBV5-4 and TRBJ2-1, reads ETGVTQSPTHLIKTRGQQVTLRCSSQSGHNTVSWYQQALGQGPQFIFQYYREEENGRGNFPPRFSGLQFPNYSSELNVNALELDDSALYLCASTRTSGSFSYNEQFFGPGTRLTVL.

The chain carries TRBV7-3 and TRBJ2-3; 12 bases align to TRBD2. The CDR3 has 16 residues. CDR1 and CDR2 from the germline V gene are SGHTA and FQGTGA. Trimming took 3 bases from V and 3 from J; bases not matched to a gene: 4. The CDR3 sequence: CASSLTSGSGTDTQYF. The CDR3 DNA follows: TGTGCCAGCAGCTTGACTAGCGGGAGTGGTACAGATACGCAGTATTTT.

The chain recombines TRBV7-9 with TRBJ1-3; D is perhaps TRBD1 (5 bases). This CDR3 region has 16 residues. Trimming pared 4 bases from V and 7 bases from J, leaving 20 bases between. Germline V gene sequence: CDR1 SEHNR, CDR2 FQNEAQ (reference sequence). In nucleotides, the CDR3 is TGTGCCAGCAGCTCGGCGACAGACAGTCTTCGGAACACCATATATTTT. Translation: CASSSATDSLRNTIYF.

This chain connects TRBV27 to TRBJ2-2, with a tentative D call TRBD1 (6 bases). The CDR3 is 13 amino acids. The V and J ends lost 5 bases and 6 bases respectively, with 10 bases between them. The V gene's germline CDR1 is MNHEY and CDR2 SMNVEV (reference sequence). The CDR3 coding sequence is TGTGCCAGCAGTAACAGGGCAGCCGGGGAGCTGTTTTTT. This gives the protein CASSNRAAGELFF.

The chain has TRBV19 and TRBJ2-7, with 11 bases identical to TRBD2. Germline CDR1 is LNHDA and CDR2 is SQIVND (reference sequence). The CDR3 consists of 14 residues. After removal of 8 bases from V and 1 base from J, the junction contained 4 bases not matched to a gene. The CDR3 loop is CASATSGTSYEQYF. The CDR3 DNA reads TGTGCCAGTGCGACTAGCGGGACTTCCTACGAGCAGTACTTC.

V gene TRBV6-5 combines with J gene TRBJ2-7; 7 nucleotides match TRBD1. The CDR3 length is 15 residues. Trimming removed 0 bases from V and 3 bases from J; junction bases left unmatched: 5. CDR1 MNHEY and CDR2 SVGAGI come from the germline V gene. The CDR3 DNA reads TGTGCCAGCAGTTACTCCCGGGACAGTTACTACGAGCAGTACTTC. Amino acids: CASSYSRDSYYEQYF.

This chain connects TRBV6-4 to TRBJ2-6; maybe TRBD2 (7 bases). This CDR3 spans 16 amino acids. CDR1 and CDR2 from the germline V gene are MRHNA and SNTAGT. Trimming took 2 bases from V and 2 from J, leaving 10 bases between them. This CDR3 reads CASSDRGGTGANVLTF. DNA for the CDR3: TGTGCCAGCAGTGACAGGGGGGGAACTGGGGCCAACGTCCTGACTTTC.

J is TRBJ2-5 and V is TRBV29-1; 15 bases are shared with TRBD2. Germline assignment: CDR1 SQVTM and CDR2 ANQGSEA. The CDR3 covers 16 residues. J gave up 4 bases and V 8 bases, and 11 bases lay outside the gene matches. CDR3 sequence reads: CSIWGTSGRFGETQYF. As DNA, the CDR3 is TGCAGCATCTGGGGGACTAGCGGGAGGTTCGGAGAGACCCAGTACTTC.

The V and J genes are TRBV4-1 and TRBJ1-1, with 12 positions matching TRBD1. Germline V gives CDR1 MGHRA, CDR2 YSYEKL. The CDR3 has 14 amino acids. Trimming at V came to 4 bases and at J to 7 bases, leaving 4 bases not matched to a gene. The CDR3 protein is CASSPGTGGLEAFF. The CDR3 coding sequence is TGCGCCAGCAGCCCTGGGACAGGGGGCCTTGAAGCTTTCTTT.